The 27 T cell receptor beta chains below all came from one sample that was sequenced in a study of beta chain features in type 1 diabetes. The entirety of the isolated RNA underwent reverse transcription, so expressed TCRB transcripts were sequenced. Clones were sequenced by immunoSEQ multiplex PCR, and TCRdb holds only the in-frame ones, with some missing. Of around 180,000 clones in the sample, 13% were seen once. Sample: central memory CD4+ T cells from blood. These receptors came from a woman aged 18-29 years in good health.

V gene TRBV14 combines with J gene TRBJ2-7; 8 bases are shared with TRBD2. Looked up from germline, CDR1 is SGHDN and CDR2 is FVKESK. The CDR3 extends over 13 amino acids. V lost 4 bases, J lost 4 bases, and 3 bases stayed unmatched. The CDR3 coding sequence is TGTGCCAGCAGCCCCACTAGCGGTTACGAGCAGTACTTC. This translates into CASSPTSGYEQYF. Full variable domain (missing parts from reference TRBV14 and TRBJ2-7): EAGVTQFPSHSVIEKGQTVTLRCDPISGHDNLYWYRRVMGKEIKFLLHFVKESKQDESGMPNNRFLAERTGGTYSTLKVQPAELEDSGVYFCASSPTSGYEQYFGPGTRLTVT.

The rearrangement links TRBV10-2 to TRBJ2-1; possible D gene TRBD1, 6 bases. CDR1 and CDR2 from the germline V gene are WSHSY and SAAADI. The ends were cut back, 5 bases at V and 0 bases at J, with 14 bases in the middle. The CDR3 contains 16 residues. The CDR3 DNA reads TGCGCCAGCAGTCAGACAGGTCGGAGCTCCTACAATGAGCAGTTCTTC. Protein: CASSQTGRSSYNEQFF.

This clone was seen a few times. The chain has TRBV29-1 and TRBJ2-1; the match to TRBD2 covers 10 bases. After removal of 4 bases from V and 12 bases from J, the junction contained 9 bases not matched to a gene. The CDR3 contains 13 residues. CDR1 and CDR2 (germline): SQVTM, ANQGSEA. CDR3 nucleotides: TGCAGCGTTGCCGCTAGCGGGAGAGCCAGGCAGTTCTTC. Amino acids: CSVAASGRARQFF.

The chain has TRBV5-4 and TRBJ1-2, with D maybe TRBD1 (6 bases). V was cut by 0 bases and J by 4 bases, with 10 bases left in between. The V gene's germline CDR1 is SGHNT and CDR2 YYREEE (reference sequence). The CDR3 spans 14 residues. The CDR3 here is CASSLVGAGYGYTF. In DNA form, the CDR3 reads TGTGCCAGCAGCTTGGTGGGGGCGGGCTATGGCTACACCTTC.

This clone has just a few counts. The rearrangement links TRBV2 to TRBJ1-2; 7 bases align to TRBD1. The V and J ends lost 7 bases and 4 bases, in that order; junction bases with no gene match: 3. The CDR3 totals 12 residues. The germline CDR1 and CDR2 sequences are SNHLY and FYNNEI. CDR3 sequence reads: CASIWDSYGYTF. In nucleotides, the CDR3 is TGTGCCAGCATATGGGACAGCTATGGCTACACCTTC.

This rearrangement joins TRBV28 to TRBJ2-7; 11 bases match TRBD2. Trimming removed 3 bases from V and 4 bases from J; junction bases left unmatched: 5. This CDR3 has 15 amino acids. The V gene's germline CDR1 is MDHEN and CDR2 SYDVKM. DNA of the CDR3: TGTGCCAGCAGTTTTGGACTAGCGGGCCAATACGAGCAGTACTTC. It specifies CASSFGLAGQYEQYF.

This clone was seen a few times. The CDR3 loop reads CASSLEETQYF. The DNA of the CDR3 is TGTGCCAGCAGCCTCGAAGAGACCCAGTACTTC. This chain joins TRBV5-4 and TRBJ2-5, with D uncertain. With 4 bases removed from V and 3 bases from J, the gap between germline ends came to 4 bases. The CDR3 extends over 11 amino acids. From germline, CDR1 is SGHNT and CDR2 YYREEE (reference sequence). Drawing the rest from reference TRBV5-4 and TRBJ2-5, the complete variable domain is ETGVTQSPTHLIKTRGQQVTLRCSSQSGHNTVSWYQQALGQGPQFIFQYYREEENGRGNFPPRFSGLQFPNYSSELNVNALELDDSALYLCASSLEETQYFGPGTRLLVL.

This clone has at least ten counts. The rearrangement links TRBV29-1 to TRBJ2-7; D call uncertain. The CDR3 contains 13 residues. Trimming pared 4 bases from V and 6 bases from J, leaving 16 bases between. Looked up from germline, CDR1 is SQVTM and CDR2 is ANQGSEA. CDR3 in amino acids: CSVALGRSGEQYF. In nucleotides, the CDR3 is TGCAGCGTTGCGTTGGGCCGATCTGGCGAGCAGTACTTC.

This clone occurred a few times. This sequence joins TRBV25-1 and TRBJ2-1; 9 nucleotides line up with TRBD1. The CDR3 runs 15 residues. The ends lost 1 base at V and 9 bases at J; junction bases unmatched: 7. Germline V CDR1 and CDR2: MGHDK, SYGVNS. CDR3 DNA sequence: TGTGCCAGCAGTGAATCAGGGACAGGGTGGGCTGAGCAGTTCTTC. Its translation: CASSESGTGWAEQFF.

This clone was recorded a few times. The chain uses TRBV7-2 and TRBJ2-5, with 7 bases that match TRBD2. CDR3 size: 12 residues. From germline, CDR1 is SGHTA and CDR2 FQGNSA. Trimming removed 5 bases from V and 5 bases from J; junction bases left unmatched: 2. CDR3 DNA: TGTGCCAGCAGCACGCGGGGGGAGACCCAGTACTTC. Its translation: CASSTRGETQYF.

This clone has just a few counts. This chain links TRBV29-1 with TRBJ2-6; 8 bases are a match to TRBD1. The CDR3 loop spans 16 amino acids. Germline loops: CDR1 SQVTM, CDR2 ANQGSEA. With V trimmed by 4 bases and J by 2 bases, 7 bases remained unmatched. For the CDR3, the DNA is TGCAGCGTTGCGGCAGGGGGCGTAACTGGGGCCAACGTCCTGACTTTC. Amino acids: CSVAAGGVTGANVLTF.

The gene calls are TRBV7-3 and TRBJ2-2; TRBD2 matches 11 bases. The germline gives CDR1 SGHTA, CDR2 FQGTGA. V trimming: 5 bases; J trimming: 8 bases; junction bases outside the gene matches: 16. The CDR3 runs 18 residues. The DNA of the CDR3 is TGTGCCAGCAGCCGACAATCCGGGACTAGCGGCCCGGGGGGGGAGCTGTTTTTT. Encoded protein: CASSRQSGTSGPGGELFF.

CDR3 sequence (DNA): TGCAGCGGGATGCGACGGGGGGGAGGGCCAAGGGAGCAGTTCTTC. Its protein is CSGMRRGGGPREQFF. The rearrangement joins TRBV29-1 to TRBJ2-1; 8 bases are shared with TRBD2. Unmatched junction bases numbered 18, after V lost 7 bases and J lost 10 bases. CDR3 length equals 15 residues. The germline gives CDR1 SQVTM, CDR2 ANQGSEA.

This clone was seen only a few times. This chain joins TRBV4-2 and TRBJ1-5, with D possibly matching TRBD1 (5 bases). V was pared by 1 base and J by 4 bases, with 11 bases between. The CDR3 consists of 15 residues. Germline values: CDR1 LGHNA, CDR2 YNFKEQ. In nucleotides, the CDR3 is TGTGCCAGCAGCCAAGCGGGGGGGGATAATCAGCCCCAGCATTTT. The encoded protein is CASSQAGGDNQPQHF.

The CDR3 nucleotides are TGCAGTGCTAGACTAAGAGATACGCAGTATTTT. Encoded protein: CSARLRDTQYF. The chain joins TRBV20-1 to TRBJ2-3; the D is unclear. Trimming left V 2 bases short and J 5 bases short, with 5 bases between. CDR1 and CDR2 from the germline V gene are DFQATT and SNEGSKA (reference sequence). The CDR3 spans 11 residues.

V gene TRBV14 combines with J gene TRBJ1-1; D ambiguous. The V and J ends lost 0 bases and 1 base respectively, with 6 bases between them. Germline lookup yields CDR1 SGHDN and CDR2 FVKESK. The CDR3 is 14 amino acids. This chain's CDR3 is CASSQDRANTEAFF. The CDR3 DNA sequence: TGTGCCAGCAGCCAAGATAGAGCGAACACTGAAGCTTTCTTT.

The chain uses TRBV2 and TRBJ1-5; D is unclear. This CDR3 is 14 amino acids long. Germline CDR1 reads SNHLY; CDR2 reads FYNNEI. Trimming took 6 bases from V and 4 from J, leaving 13 bases between them. CDR3 bases: TGTGCCAGCAGGGTCGGACTGGCAAATCAGCCCCAGCATTTT. This translates into CASRVGLANQPQHF.

This clone was picked up a small number of times. This sequence joins TRBV14 and TRBJ2-5; D gene uncertain. V gave up 1 base and J gave up 5 bases, with 11 bases separating them. Germline V gives CDR1 SGHDN, CDR2 FVKESK. The CDR3 runs to 14 residues. The DNA of the CDR3 is TGTGCCAGCAGCCAAGGCGAAAGCCTTGAGACCCAGTACTTC. Protein: CASSQGESLETQYF.

This clone was recorded a few times. The chain uses TRBV7-8 and TRBJ2-1; the match to TRBD2 covers 15 bases. V lost 6 bases, J lost 7 bases, and 16 bases stayed unmatched. The CDR3 consists of 19 residues. Germline lookup yields CDR1 SGHVS and CDR2 FQNEAQ. CDR3 in DNA: TGTGCCAGCAGGATCGGACTAGCGGGAGGGCCAGGGCTTTGGAATGAGCAGTTCTTC. Protein: CASRIGLAGGPGLWNEQFF.

In this sample, this clone turned up a few times. This sequence joins TRBV11-2 and TRBJ2-2, with D possibly TRBD2 on 5 matching bases. The germline gives CDR1 SGHAT, CDR2 FQNNGV. CDR3 length: 15 residues. V lost 3 bases and J lost 3, with 11 bases in between. Here the CDR3 reads CASSLAASHTGELFF. CDR3 DNA: TGTGCCAGCAGCTTGGCCGCTAGCCACACCGGGGAGCTGTTTTTT.

V gene TRBV29-1 combines with J gene TRBJ2-2; D possibly corresponds to TRBD2 (6 bases). CDR3 size: 12 residues. V lost 7 bases and J lost 7, with 13 bases in between. Germline CDR1 is SQVTM and CDR2 is ANQGSEA. The CDR3 region is CSAGGTGGELFF. CDR3 nucleotide sequence: TGCAGCGCTGGGGGGACGGGCGGGGAGCTGTTTTTT.

This clone has just a few counts. The chain joins TRBV4-1 to TRBJ1-5; no definite D call. The CDR3 is made up of 12 amino acids. The germline V gene has CDR1 MGHRA and CDR2 YSYEKL. The ends were cut back, 2 bases at V and 9 bases at J, with 8 bases in the middle. As DNA, the CDR3 is TGCGCCAGCAGCCAACCTCACGGGCCCCAGCATTTT. Its protein product is CASSQPHGPQHF.

A few counts support this clone. The chain is built from TRBV28 and TRBJ2-1, with 7 bases identical to TRBD2. Germline V gene sequence: CDR1 MDHEN, CDR2 SYDVKM. This CDR3 is built from 16 residues. Losses at the gene ends were 2 bases for V and 2 bases for J; bases not matched to a gene: 6. This CDR3 reads CASSLAGATTYNEQFF. The CDR3 nucleotides read TGTGCCAGCAGTTTAGCGGGAGCGACCACCTACAATGAGCAGTTCTTC.

This clone was seen more than once but under ten times. The V gene is TRBV5-1, the J gene TRBJ2-7; D is perhaps TRBD2 (6 bases). The CDR3 has 15 residues. The V gene's germline CDR1 is SGHRS and CDR2 YFSETQ. The V end was cut by 3 bases, the J end by 1 base, with 14 bases between. The CDR3 sequence: CASSSAGYRSYEQYF. For the CDR3, the DNA is TGCGCCAGCAGCTCGGCGGGGTATCGGTCCTACGAGCAGTACTTC.

Ten or more counts support this clone. This rearrangement joins TRBV5-1 to TRBJ2-5; 10 nucleotides agree with TRBD2. The CDR3 length is 14 residues. With 4 bases clipped from V and 5 bases from J, the junction kept 5 bases outside the gene matches. CDR1 is SGHRS and CDR2 is YFSETQ in the germline V gene. The CDR3 DNA follows: TGCGCCAGCAGCGTGGGACTAGCGCTGGAGACCCAGTACTTC. Its translation: CASSVGLALETQYF.

This clone was found a few times. CDR3 nucleotide sequence: TGCGCCAGCAGCCAACACGACAGGGCAGGAGGCTACACCTTC. Translated: CASSQHDRAGGYTF. The chain has TRBV5-1 and TRBJ1-2; 7 bases match TRBD1. Germline CDR1 SGHRS, CDR2 YFSETQ. V was clipped by 4 bases and J by 8 bases; unmatched bases: 11. The CDR3 consists of 14 residues.

This sequence joins TRBV11-2 and TRBJ2-1, with 7 positions matching TRBD1. The V gene's germline CDR1 is SGHAT and CDR2 FQNNGV. This CDR3 region has 14 residues. Germline trimming cut 3 bases from V and 4 bases from J; bases unmatched to any gene: 3. This CDR3 reads CASSFEGAYNEQFF. In DNA form, the CDR3 reads TGTGCCAGCAGCTTCGAGGGGGCGTACAATGAGCAGTTCTTC. The entire variable domain, with the rest obtained from reference TRBV11-2 and TRBJ2-1, is as follows: EAGVAQSPRYKIIEKRQSVAFWCNPISGHATLYWYQQILGQGPKLLIQFQNNGVVDDSQLPKDRFSAERLKGVDSTLKIQPAKLEDSAVYLCASSFEGAYNEQFFGPGTRLTVL.